This TCR beta chain was recorded in a study of human T cells and chemical hapten exposure. Overall study: Upper back patch tests used 0.01% DPC, scored after 6 days.

The sample's time point: patch test 2, 6 weeks after DPC sensitization. Treatment reported: therapeutic diphenylcyclopropenone sensitization with weekly scalp DPC. Study outcomes and limitations: All donors were alopecia patients, so their immunity may differ from that of healthy people.

In TCRdb, the RACE reads were re-called with MiXCR into one record per CDR3 protein. This table holds fewer than 100,000 distinct CDR3 sequences, approximately 10% found once. This clonotype was found a few times. The antigen remains unidentified. With 6 bases clipped from V and 11 bases from J, the junction kept 5 bases outside the gene matches. This CDR3 has 11 residues. Germline V lookup: CDR1 WSHSY, CDR2 SAAADI. The chain carries TRBV10-2 and TRBJ1-1; TRBD1 aligns across 8 bases. The specimen was whole blood, collected in connection with sensitization to the hapten diphenylcyclopropenone (DPC). This clonotype was obtained from a man younger than 35 with alopecia areata. Some clones in this sample may be carry-over from other donors' samples. The CDR3 DNA sequence: TGCGCCAGCAGGGGACAGGTTAGTGCTTTCTTT. As protein: CASRGQVSAFF.